Following are 8 T cell receptor beta chains from one sample sequenced in a study of T cells in Graves' hyperthyroidism and ophthalmopathy. Researchers took RNA transcripts and amplified the TCR beta CDR3 regions from them. Researchers ran a first-round RT-PCR on the TCR CDR3 using the HTBI primer set. TCRdb reprocessed the multiplex PCR reads via MiXCR and lists one record per CDR3 protein. The repertoire holds approximately 620,000 distinct CDR3 sequences, with over 11% as singletons. Sequencing was performed on blood. All receptors derive from a woman aged 25 to 39 with Graves' hyperthyroidism that later progressed to Graves' ophthalmopathy.

This clonotype has ten or more counts. The chain employs TRBV20-1 and TRBJ2-7; 8 bases align to TRBD2. The CDR3 extends over 12 amino acids. Germline V CDR1 and CDR2: DFQATT, SNEGSKA (reference sequence). V lost 8 bases, J lost 5 bases, and 8 bases stayed unmatched. CDR3 amino acids: CSIGTSTNEQYF. The CDR3 region has the DNA TGCAGTATCGGGACTAGTACTAACGAGCAGTACTTC.

With regard to this clonotype: A much more abundant neighbour one base away suggests this may be a read error. The CDR3 DNA is TGCAGCGTCTCCTCCCGCCTGAACACTGAAGCTTTCTTT. It translates to CSVSSRLNTEAFF. This chain uses TRBV29-1 with TRBJ1-1; D gene uncertain. Trimming shortened V by 6 bases and J by 0 bases, and 11 bases separated the two germline ends. The germline gives CDR1 SQVTM, CDR2 ANQGSEA. The length of the CDR3 is 13 residues.

Remarks on this clonotype: Just one base apart from a much larger clone, this may be a read error. The V call is TRBV5-8, the J call TRBJ2-6, with 7 nucleotides matching TRBD1. From germline, CDR1 is SGHTS and CDR2 YDEGEE. This CDR3 has 18 amino acids. The junction had 10 bases not matched to a gene; V was cut back by 0 bases and J by 4 bases. This CDR3 is CASSLVVTGASGANVLTF. The CDR3 coding sequence is TGTGCCAGCAGCTTGGTGGTCACAGGGGCCTCCGGGGCCAACGTCCTGACTTTC.

There are many counts of this clonotype. This chain connects TRBV20-1 to TRBJ1-2; tentatively, D is TRBD1 (5 bases). Germline CDR1 is DFQATT and CDR2 is SNEGSKA (reference sequence). V was clipped by 3 bases and J by 1 base, with 12 bases between them. The CDR3 contains 14 residues. The CDR3 region is CSASPPGLNYGYTF. CDR3 coding DNA: TGCAGTGCTAGCCCTCCAGGGCTTAACTATGGCTACACCTTC.

This clonotype has just a few counts. The chain is built from TRBV7-9 and TRBJ2-1; D uncertain. In germline, CDR1 is SEHNR, CDR2 FQNEAQ (reference sequence). Trimming pared 5 bases from V and 0 bases from J, leaving 11 bases between. This CDR3 region has 15 residues. The CDR3 is CASSRTVSSYNEQFF. The CDR3 DNA follows: TGTGCCAGCAGCCGGACGGTTAGCTCCTACAATGAGCAGTTCTTC.

The table lists this clonotype with many counts. This chain links TRBV6-2 or TRBV6-3 with TRBJ2-7; D may be TRBD1 (5 bases). The CDR3 sequence is 16 residues long. V lost 7 bases to trimming and J lost 0 bases, with 19 bases between them. Germline CDR1 reads MNHEY; CDR2 reads SVGEGT. CDR3 DNA sequence: TGTGCCAGCAACAAATTCTCGACAGTGAGCTCCTACGAGCAGTACTTC. It encodes CASNKFSTVSSYEQYF.

The CDR3 here is CASSRQGTFGYTF. Written as DNA, the CDR3 is TGTGCCAGCTCTAGACAGGGAACCTTTGGCTACACCTTC. The chain couples TRBV25-1 to TRBJ1-2, with 7 bases that match TRBD1. Germline-derived CDR1 and CDR2 are MGHDK and SYGVNS. J gave up 7 bases and V 8 bases, and 10 bases lay outside the gene matches. The CDR3 spans 13 residues.

This clonotype was seen repeatedly, ten times or more. J is TRBJ1-2 and V is TRBV7-2; 8 nucleotides match TRBD1. V shed 4 bases, J shed 6 bases, and the junction held 4 bases outside the gene matches. This CDR3 has 13 amino acids. In germline, CDR1 is SGHTA, CDR2 FQGNSA. The CDR3 spells CASSSTGDNGYTF. CDR3 coding DNA: TGTGCCAGCAGCTCGACAGGGGATAATGGCTACACCTTC.